This entry lists 17 T cell receptor beta chains sequenced from one sample in a study of cytomegalovirus exposure and HLA in healthy donors. The PCR ran on 60 Vbeta and 13 Jbeta primers. Data came from immunoSEQ multiplex PCR; TCRdb stores just in-frame clones and leaves some out. The table lists 95,000 to 150,000 clones, roughly 80% of them singletons. Source material: PBMCs. These receptors all stem from a man between 18 and 29 years old in good health and CMV-seropositive.

The gene calls are TRBV5-1 and TRBJ1-3; 7 nucleotides align to TRBD1. In germline, CDR1 is SGHRS, CDR2 YFSETQ. The CDR3 spans 17 residues. V trimming: 4 bases; J trimming: 0 bases; junction bases outside the gene matches: 10. The CDR3 protein is CASSPPGQDHSGNTIYF. CDR3 DNA: TGCGCCAGCAGCCCCCCTGGACAGGACCACTCTGGAAACACCATATATTTT.

This chain connects TRBV7-2 to TRBJ2-7, with D perhaps matching TRBD2 (6 bases). Trimming removed 4 bases from V and 5 bases from J, with 15 bases in between. This CDR3 is 14 amino acids long. Germline loops: CDR1 SGHTA, CDR2 FQGNSA. CDR3: CASSYGGALDEQYF. The CDR3 DNA reads TGTGCCAGCAGCTATGGCGGGGCTCTTGACGAGCAGTACTTC.

J is TRBJ2-7 and V is TRBV4-3; D is unresolved. The CDR3 has 13 residues. The V end was cut by 3 bases, the J end by 2 bases, with 8 bases between. Per the germline V gene, CDR1 is LGHNA and CDR2 is YSLEER. The DNA of the CDR3 is TGCGCCAGCAGCCAGAGCGTTGCCTACGAGCAGTACTTC. Its protein product is CASSQSVAYEQYF.

J is TRBJ1-3 and V is TRBV19; D is uncertain. Trimming took 8 bases from V and 7 from J, leaving 18 bases between them. Germline V lookup: CDR1 LNHDA, CDR2 SQIVND (reference sequence). The CDR3 runs to 14 residues. CDR3: CASYTGGFVNTIYF. For the CDR3, the DNA is TGTGCCAGTTATACCGGCGGGTTCGTGAACACCATATATTTT.

This chain connects TRBV5-5 to TRBJ1-1, with TRBD1 matching over 7 bases. The length of the CDR3 is 16 residues. CDR1 is SGHKS, CDR2 YYEKEE, per germline (reference sequence). With 0 bases clipped from V and 1 base from J, the junction kept 6 bases outside the gene matches. The CDR3 protein is CASSLDVGTANTEAFF. CDR3 DNA sequence: TGTGCCAGCAGCTTGGATGTGGGGACAGCGAACACTGAAGCTTTCTTT.

The chain carries TRBV29-1 and TRBJ2-7; D may be TRBD2 (7 bases). CDR3 length: 12 amino acids. The germline V and J ends were trimmed by 7 bases and 3 bases, with 13 bases remaining between them. Germline values: CDR1 SQVTM, CDR2 ANQGSEA. The CDR3 DNA sequence: TGCAGCGCGGGGGGAGGGGGCTACGAGCAGTACTTC. Protein: CSAGGGGYEQYF.

This chain uses TRBV19 with TRBJ1-3, with D uncertain. Germline values: CDR1 LNHDA, CDR2 SQIVND (reference sequence). The V end lost 5 bases, the J end lost 0 bases, and 11 bases lay between the germline ends. This CDR3 region has 15 residues. DNA of the CDR3: TGTGCCAGTAGTGACACGACCCTCTCTGGAAACACCATATATTTT. Residues: CASSDTTLSGNTIYF.

The CDR3 DNA is TGCGCCAGCAGCCAAGTCGACCAAAGCTGGGGGCACACAGATACGCAGTATTTT. Translating it yields CASSQVDQSWGHTDTQYF. The rearrangement joins TRBV4-3 to TRBJ2-3; a weak D match, TRBD1 (6 bases). Trimming stripped 1 base from V and 2 bases from J, with 19 bases between. This CDR3 has 18 amino acids. Germline V CDR1 and CDR2: LGHNA, YSLEER.

This clone was detected a few times. V gene TRBV7-9 combines with J gene TRBJ1-2; D uncertain. The germline V gene encodes CDR1 SEHNR and CDR2 FQNEAQ (reference sequence). The CDR3 runs 13 residues. The V gene lost 5 bases and the J gene lost 7 bases, with 14 bases spanning the gap. CDR3 in amino acids: CASSTAGSLGYTF. As DNA, the CDR3 is TGTGCCAGCAGCACGGCGGGCTCTCTTGGCTACACCTTC.

The chain uses TRBV11-2 and TRBJ1-1; tentatively, D is TRBD1 (6 bases). CDR1 and CDR2 from the germline V gene are SGHAT and FQNNGV. The ends were cut back, 8 bases at V and 9 bases at J, with 16 bases in the middle. CDR3 length equals 12 residues. The DNA for the CDR3 is TGTGCCAGCCTGGGGGCCCCAAGGAAAGCTTTCTTT. Amino acids: CASLGAPRKAFF. The complete variable domain, with remaining parts taken from reference TRBV11-2 and TRBJ1-1, reads EAGVAQSPRYKIIEKRQSVAFWCNPISGHATLYWYQQILGQGPKLLIQFQNNGVVDDSQLPKDRFSAERLKGVDSTLKIQPAKLEDSAVYLCASLGAPRKAFFGQGTRLTVV.

This clone was seen more than once but under ten times. The genes are TRBV7-7 and TRBJ2-5; TRBD1 matches 8 bases. CDR1 and CDR2 (germline): SSHAT, FNYEAQ (reference sequence). The CDR3 totals 14 residues. The trim removed 5 bases at V and 5 bases at J, leaving 7 bases unmatched. The CDR3 reads CASSQDRVVETQYF. CDR3 DNA sequence: TGTGCCAGCAGCCAGGACAGGGTGGTGGAGACCCAGTACTTC.

The chain employs TRBV7-9 and TRBJ2-2; 8 bases map to TRBD2. Germline CDR1 and CDR2: SEHNR and FQNEAQ (reference sequence). The CDR3 length is 16 residues. After removal of 5 bases from V and 3 bases from J, the junction contained 8 bases not matched to a gene. As DNA, the CDR3 is TGTGCCAGCAGCGACCCGGGACTAGTTGACACCGGGGAGCTGTTTTTT. This sequence encodes CASSDPGLVDTGELFF.

The chain joins TRBV5-1 to TRBJ2-1, with a tentative D call TRBD1 (5 bases). From germline, CDR1 is SGHRS and CDR2 YFSETQ. V gave up 3 bases and J gave up 2 bases, with 9 bases separating them. The CDR3 covers 14 residues. The CDR3 reads CASSSQDTYNEQFF. For the CDR3, the DNA is TGCGCCAGCAGCTCCCAGGACACCTACAATGAGCAGTTCTTC.

The rearrangement joins TRBV18 to TRBJ1-2; a weak D match, TRBD1 (6 bases). Trimming pared 4 bases from V and 5 bases from J, leaving 14 bases between. The germline CDR1 and CDR2 sequences are KGHSH and LQKENI. The length of the CDR3 is 14 residues. The CDR3 nucleotides read TGTGCCAGCTCACAGGGGGACCTGGGGTATGGCTACACCTTC. This encodes CASSQGDLGYGYTF.

The CDR3 sequence: CASRTGMSYEQYF. CDR3 in DNA: TGTGCCAGCAGAACCGGGATGTCCTACGAGCAGTACTTC. The V gene is TRBV6-5, the J gene TRBJ2-7; maybe TRBD2 (5 bases). Germline V gene lookup returns CDR1 MNHEY and CDR2 SVGAGI. V shed 6 bases and J shed 1 base, with 10 bases lying between them. The CDR3 is 13 residues long.

V usage is TRBV7-8 and J usage is TRBJ1-5, with D perhaps matching TRBD1 (6 bases). Germline V gene lookup returns CDR1 SGHVS and CDR2 FQNEAQ. CDR3 size: 17 residues. With 3 bases removed from V and 3 bases from J, the gap between germline ends came to 18 bases. The CDR3 protein is CASSLYGGGASNQPQHF. CDR3 nucleotides: TGTGCCAGCAGCTTGTACGGCGGGGGGGCCTCCAATCAGCCCCAGCATTTT.

The rearrangement uses TRBV6-5 and TRBJ1-6, with D tentatively TRBD1 (6 bases). The germline V and J ends were trimmed by 8 bases and 8 bases, with 13 bases remaining between them. This CDR3 has 13 amino acids. The germline CDR1 and CDR2 sequences are MNHEY and SVGAGI. The CDR3 DNA reads TGTGCCAGCGGACGAAACAGGGATTCACCCCTCCACTTT. This sequence encodes CASGRNRDSPLHF.